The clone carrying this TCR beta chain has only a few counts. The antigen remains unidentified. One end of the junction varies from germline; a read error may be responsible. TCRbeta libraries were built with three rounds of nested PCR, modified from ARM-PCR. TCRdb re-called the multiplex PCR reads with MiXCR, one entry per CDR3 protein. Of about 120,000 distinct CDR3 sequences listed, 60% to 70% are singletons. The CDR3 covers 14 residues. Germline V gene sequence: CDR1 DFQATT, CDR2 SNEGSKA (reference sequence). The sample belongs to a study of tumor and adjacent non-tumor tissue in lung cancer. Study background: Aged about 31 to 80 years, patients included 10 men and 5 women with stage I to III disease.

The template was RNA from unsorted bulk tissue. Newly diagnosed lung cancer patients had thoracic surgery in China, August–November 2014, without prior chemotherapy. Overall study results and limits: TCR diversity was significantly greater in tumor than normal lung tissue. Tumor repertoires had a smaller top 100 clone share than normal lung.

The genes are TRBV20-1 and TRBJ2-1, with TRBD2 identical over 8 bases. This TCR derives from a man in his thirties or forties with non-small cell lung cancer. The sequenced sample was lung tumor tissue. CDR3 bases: TGCAGTGCTAGACATGCGGGAGGCTTTAATGAACAGTTCTTC. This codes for CSARHAGGFNEQFF.